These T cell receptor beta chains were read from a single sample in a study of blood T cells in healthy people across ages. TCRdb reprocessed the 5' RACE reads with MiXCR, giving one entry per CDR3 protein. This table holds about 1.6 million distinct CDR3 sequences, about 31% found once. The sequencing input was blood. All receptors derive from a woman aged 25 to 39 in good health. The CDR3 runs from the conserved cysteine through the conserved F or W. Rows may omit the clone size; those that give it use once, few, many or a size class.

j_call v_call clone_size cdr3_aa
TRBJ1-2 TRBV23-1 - CASSQCDGGYTF
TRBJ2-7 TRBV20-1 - CSARASTGRNEQYF
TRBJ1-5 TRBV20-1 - CSAGTGRQPQHF
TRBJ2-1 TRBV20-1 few CSAWTGATREQFF
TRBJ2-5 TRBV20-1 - CSARAGVAGKETQYF
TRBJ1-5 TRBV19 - CASSPGPVKEQPQHF
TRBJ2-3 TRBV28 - CASSYGSGRAEDTQYF
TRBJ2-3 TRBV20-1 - CSANLPGGLANTDTQYF
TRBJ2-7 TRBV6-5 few CASGRPYEQYF
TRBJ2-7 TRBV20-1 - CSATRPGARTNHEQYF
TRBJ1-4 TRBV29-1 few CSASNSGTSEKLFF
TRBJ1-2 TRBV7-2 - CASSHNRGHIGYTF
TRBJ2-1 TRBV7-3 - CASSPQTKTSRNEQFF
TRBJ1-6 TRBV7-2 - CASSSINSPLHF
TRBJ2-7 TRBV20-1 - CSARDYETSGAYEQYF
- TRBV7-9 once CASSLAGLAGGPYEQYF
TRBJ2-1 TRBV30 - CALRLWMREQFF
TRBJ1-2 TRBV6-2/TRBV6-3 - CASRELGQGVFGYTF
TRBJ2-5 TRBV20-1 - CSGVWTPRETQYF
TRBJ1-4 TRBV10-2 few CASSIQNEKLFF
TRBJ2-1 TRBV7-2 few CASSRVGGIHNEQFF
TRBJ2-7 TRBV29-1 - CSVELGQGFHEQYF
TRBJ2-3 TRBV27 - CASSLSARPEYSTDTQYF
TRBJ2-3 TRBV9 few CASSVEPKGGDTQYF
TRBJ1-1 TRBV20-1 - CSATPTGRTTEAFF